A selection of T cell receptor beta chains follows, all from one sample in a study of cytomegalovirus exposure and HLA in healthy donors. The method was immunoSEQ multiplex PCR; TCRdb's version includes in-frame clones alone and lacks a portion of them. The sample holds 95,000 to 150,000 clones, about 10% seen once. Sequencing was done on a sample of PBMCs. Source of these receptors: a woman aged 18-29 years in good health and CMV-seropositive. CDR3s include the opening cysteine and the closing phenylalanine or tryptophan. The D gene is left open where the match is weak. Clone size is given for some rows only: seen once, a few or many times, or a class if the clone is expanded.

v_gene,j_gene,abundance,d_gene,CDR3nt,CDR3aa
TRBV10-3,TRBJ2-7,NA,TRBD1,TGTGCCACTAATGACAGGGAATACGAGCAGTACTTC,CATNDREYEQYF
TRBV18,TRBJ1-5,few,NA,TGTGCCAGCTCACCACCGTTTTCCTCCGTTACAGCAAATCAGCCCCAGCATTTT,CASSPPFSSVTANQPQHF
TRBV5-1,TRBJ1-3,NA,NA,TGCGCCAGCATGAACTTCCCGACGGGAGACACCATATATTTT,CASMNFPTGDTIYF
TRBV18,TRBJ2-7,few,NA,TGTGCCAGCTCACCACCCGGTCATTCGGGCTACGAGCAGTACTTC,CASSPPGHSGYEQYF
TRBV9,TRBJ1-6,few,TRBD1,TGTGCCAGCAGCACAGGGACAGAGGGCTCACCCCTCCACTTT,CASSTGTEGSPLHF
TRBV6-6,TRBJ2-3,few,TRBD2,TGTGCCAGCAGCTGGACTAGTTTGTCCGATACGCAGTATTTT,CASSWTSLSDTQYF
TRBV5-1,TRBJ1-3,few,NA,TGCGCCAGCAGCTTGAACAGAAACCTTGGAAACACCATATATTTT,CASSLNRNLGNTIYF
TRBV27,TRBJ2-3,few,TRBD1,TGTGCCAGCAGTTTGACTTCGGGACAGGGCACAGATACGCAGTATTTT,CASSLTSGQGTDTQYF
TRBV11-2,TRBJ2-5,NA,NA,TGTGCCAGCAGCTTAGTCTTTAAGGGAGAAGAGACCCAGTACTTC,CASSLVFKGEETQYF
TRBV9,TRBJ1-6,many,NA,TGTGCCAGCAGCGTAGAGGGGACTGCCTGGAATTCACCCCTCCACTTT,CASSVEGTAWNSPLHF
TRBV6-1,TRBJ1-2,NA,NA,TGTGCCTCCCGGAAGACTCTTTTTGGCTACACCTTC,CASRKTLFGYTF
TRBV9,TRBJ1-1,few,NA,TGTGCCAGCAGCGAGGGGGTAGGCACTGAAGCTTTCTTT,CASSEGVGTEAFF
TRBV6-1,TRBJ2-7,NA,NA,TGTGCCAGCAGGACAGGGAGGATTCACGAGCAGTACTTC,CASRTGRIHEQYF
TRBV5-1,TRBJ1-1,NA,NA,TGCGCCAGCAGCAGAACTCAGGGGAACACTGAAGCTTTCTTT,CASSRTQGNTEAFF
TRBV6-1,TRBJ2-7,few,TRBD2,TGTGCCAGCTCAGGACTAGCGGGAGGTTACGAGCAGTACTTC,CASSGLAGGYEQYF
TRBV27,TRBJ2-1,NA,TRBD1,TGTGCCAGCAGCCCGATAACCGGGACAGGGTATCGGTTCTTC,CASSPITGTGYRFF
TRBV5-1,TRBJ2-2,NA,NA,TGCGCCAGCAGCTATCTTCGAGTTTCTGGGCGGGTGAACACCGGGGAGCTGTTTTTT,CASSYLRVSGRVNTGELFF
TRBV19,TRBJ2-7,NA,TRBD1,TGTGCCAGTGGACAGGGGGGAGTAAACGAGCAGTACTTC,CASGQGGVNEQYF
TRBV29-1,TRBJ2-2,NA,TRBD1,TGCAGCGTTGACACAGGGGCCGGGGAGCTGTTTTTT,CSVDTGAGELFF
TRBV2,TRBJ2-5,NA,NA,TGTGCCAGCAGAAACGGCGGAGAAGAGACCCAGTACTTC,CASRNGGEETQYF
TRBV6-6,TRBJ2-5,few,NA,TGTGCCAGCAGTTACCGGGCGGGACTGGAGACCCAGTACTTC,CASSYRAGLETQYF
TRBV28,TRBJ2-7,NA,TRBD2,TGTGCCAGCTTCGCTGGTAGCGGGATTTCCTACGAGCAGTACTTC,CASFAGSGISYEQYF
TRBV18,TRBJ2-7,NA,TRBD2,TGTGCCAGCTCACCGAGAAGAGTTACCGGGACTAGCGGCGAGCAGTACTTC,CASSPRRVTGTSGEQYF
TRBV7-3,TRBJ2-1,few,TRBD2,TGTGCCAGCAGCTTCAGTAGCGGGAGAGGAAGGGATGAGCAGTTCTTC,CASSFSSGRGRDEQFF
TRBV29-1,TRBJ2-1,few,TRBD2,TGCAGCGTTGAGAGGACTAGCGGTACCTACAATGAGCAGTTCTTC,CSVERTSGTYNEQFF
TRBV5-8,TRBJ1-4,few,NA,TGTGCCAGCAGACCGCCGGGGGGGGGAAATGAAAAACTGTTTTTT,CASRPPGGGNEKLFF
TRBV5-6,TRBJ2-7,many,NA,TGTGCCAGCAGCTTGTACTTTTCGGTCGAGCAGTACTTC,CASSLYFSVEQYF
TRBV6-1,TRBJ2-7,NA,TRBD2,TGTGCCAGCAGTGAAGCTGCGGGAGGGCACTACGAGCAGTACTTC,CASSEAAGGHYEQYF
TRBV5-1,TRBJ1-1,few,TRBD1,TGCGCCAGCAGCGACGGGACAGGGGGCGCCGGGACTGAAGCTTTCTTT,CASSDGTGGAGTEAFF
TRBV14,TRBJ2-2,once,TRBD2,TGTGCCAGCAGCCGGAGATCGTTGACTAGCGGAGGTAACACCGGGGAGCTGTTTTTT,CASSRRSLTSGGNTGELFF
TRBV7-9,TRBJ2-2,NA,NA,TGTGCCAGCAGCTTAGACGGGTCCGGGGAGCTGTTTTTT,CASSLDGSGELFF
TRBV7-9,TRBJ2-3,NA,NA,TGTGCCAGCAGCCGTTCAGAGGCGACTAGCACAGATACGCAGTATTTT,CASSRSEATSTDTQYF
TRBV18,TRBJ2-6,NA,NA,TGTGCCAGCTCCCGCGAGGGGGCTGGGGCCAACGTCCTGACTTTC,CASSREGAGANVLTF
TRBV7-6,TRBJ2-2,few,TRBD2,TGTGCCAGCAGCTTAGTTCCAGGGACTAGCGGGATGACCGGGGAGCTGTTTTTT,CASSLVPGTSGMTGELFF
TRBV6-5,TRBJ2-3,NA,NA,TGTGCCAGCAGAGCCCTAGGGGCAGATACGCAGTATTTT,CASRALGADTQYF
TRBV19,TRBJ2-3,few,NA,TGTGCCAGTAGCACGACAGGCCAGTACACAGATACGCAGTATTTT,CASSTTGQYTDTQYF
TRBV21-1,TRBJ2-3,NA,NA,TGTGCCAGCGGGATGGGAGGGACGCAGTATTTT,CASGMGGTQYF
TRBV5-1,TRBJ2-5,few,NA,TGCGCCAGCAGCCGTTATACCGGCCAGGGAGAGACCCAGTACTTC,CASSRYTGQGETQYF
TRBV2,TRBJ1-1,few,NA,TGTGCCAGCAGATCAGACAGGTTGAACACTGAAGCTTTCTTT,CASRSDRLNTEAFF
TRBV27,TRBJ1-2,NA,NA,TGTGCCAGCAGTGCTGGGACAAGCCTTCCCTATGGCTACACCTTC,CASSAGTSLPYGYTF
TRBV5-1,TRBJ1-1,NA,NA,TGCGCCAGCAGCCCCCAGGGAAGTGGCAGCACTGAAGCTTTCTTT,CASSPQGSGSTEAFF
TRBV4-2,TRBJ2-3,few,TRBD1,TGTGCCAGCAGCCAAGGGACAGGGGGCGCAGATACGCAGTATTTT,CASSQGTGGADTQYF